The subject of this entry is one T cell receptor (beta chain). Trimming took 2 bases from V and 0 from J, leaving 9 bases between them. The CDR3 consists of 15 residues. Germline lookup yields CDR1 LNHDA and CDR2 SQIVND (reference sequence). Using immunoSEQ multiplex PCR, the repertoire was profiled, and TCRdb retains in-frame clones only, with some absent. This sample yields around 130,000 clones, of which 80% to 95% are seen a single time; 1.1% belongs to the top ten. The data were obtained in a study of T cell responses to AZD1222 COVID-19 vaccine. The chain joins TRBV19 to TRBJ2-3, with a tentative D call TRBD1 (5 bases). The TCR was taken from an adult who received the AZD1222 COVID-19 vaccine. The sequencing used peripheral blood, collected 28 days after the second AZD1222 dose. CDR3 residues: CASSISDRSTDTQYF. The DNA for the CDR3 is TGTGCCAGTAGTATATCCGACAGAAGCACAGATACGCAGTATTTT.